The 20 T cell receptor beta chains below were found in one sample sequenced in a study of shared clonotypes between healthy human individuals. Naive CD8 cells were CD45RO-negative, positively selected for CCR7, excluding terminally differentiated effector memory CD45RA+ cells. Here immunoSEQ multiplex PCR was the method, and the copy in TCRdb shows in-frame clones only, minus some. The sample carries roughly 2.1 million clones, about 92% recorded once. Sequencing was done on a sample of naive CD8+ T cells from PBMCs. These TCRs come from a man in his late teens or twenties in good health. Some clones in this sample may be carry-over from other donors' samples.

This chain uses TRBV7-9 with TRBJ2-1, with TRBD2 as a possible D gene (5 bases). The germline gives CDR1 SEHNR, CDR2 FQNEAQ (reference sequence). CDR3 length: 15 residues. Trimming took off 5 bases at V and 10 bases at J, with 21 bases between the two ends. The CDR3 DNA follows: TGTGCCAGCAGCCTCCATCTAGCCAAAACGGGGGAGCAGTTCTTC. It yields the protein CASSLHLAKTGEQFF. The whole variable domain, remainder taken from reference TRBV7-9 and TRBJ2-1, is DTGVSQNPRHKITKRGQNVTFRCDPISEHNRLYWYRQTLGQGPEFLTYFQNEAQLEKSRLLSDRFSAERPKGSFSTLEIQRTEQGDSAMYLCASSLHLAKTGEQFFGPGTRLTVL.

This sequence joins TRBV5-1 and TRBJ2-7; 7 bases agree with TRBD2. The CDR3 consists of 13 residues. V trimming: 4 bases; J trimming: 5 bases; junction bases outside the gene matches: 6. The germline V gene encodes CDR1 SGHRS and CDR2 YFSETQ. The CDR3 reads CASSLTSADEQYF. The CDR3 DNA is TGCGCCAGCAGCCTTACTAGCGCTGACGAGCAGTACTTC.

This rearrangement joins TRBV2 to TRBJ1-2; possible D gene TRBD1, 5 bases. CDR1 is SNHLY, CDR2 FYNNEI, per germline. The CDR3 covers 15 residues. V lost 6 bases to trimming and J lost 4 bases, with 18 bases between them. The CDR3 loop reads CASSLEGRLIYGYTF. Written as DNA, the CDR3 is TGTGCCAGCAGCCTCGAGGGACGGCTTATCTATGGCTACACCTTC.

CDR3 in DNA: TGTGCCAGCAGCCCCCCCTCGAGCGGGGAGACCCAGTACTTC. As protein: CASSPPSSGETQYF. V usage is TRBV7-9 and J usage is TRBJ2-5; tentatively, D is TRBD2 (6 bases). V lost 5 bases and J 5 bases, leaving 15 bases between the germline ends. The CDR3 contains 14 residues. Germline CDR1 reads SEHNR; CDR2 reads FQNEAQ (reference sequence).

The count of this clone is one. The CDR3 protein is CASSLEGGLAINEQFF. CDR3 bases: TGTGCCAGCAGCTTGGAAGGGGGACTAGCGATTAATGAGCAGTTCTTC. The chain employs TRBV7-3 and TRBJ2-1, with TRBD2 matching 10 bases. This CDR3 contains 16 residues. Germline CDR1 and CDR2: SGHTA and FQGTGA. V trimming: 3 bases; J trimming: 7 bases; junction bases outside the gene matches: 9.

Concerning this clone itself: This sample includes further DNA sequences coding for the same CDR3. The chain recombines TRBV11-2 with TRBJ2-1, with D perhaps TRBD2 (5 bases). V was shortened by 1 base and J by 7 bases, with 8 bases between the two germline ends. From germline, CDR1 is SGHAT and CDR2 FQNNGV. The CDR3 is 13 amino acids. The CDR3 bases are TGTGCCAGCAGCTTAGGCGGGTTGAATGAGCAGTTCTTC. Its translation: CASSLGGLNEQFF.

This clone occurred many times. Other DNA variants within this sample encode the same CDR3. The J gene is TRBJ2-2, the V gene TRBV27; no definite D call. Germline V lookup: CDR1 MNHEY, CDR2 SMNVEV (reference sequence). The CDR3 sequence is 11 residues long. With 0 bases removed from V and 7 bases from J, the gap between germline ends came to 0 bases. The CDR3, as DNA: TGTGCCAGCAGTTTATCCGGGGAGCTGTTTTTT. This sequence encodes CASSLSGELFF.

Turning to this clone: Other DNA sequences from this sample encode an identical CDR3 as well. The V gene is TRBV7-7, the J gene TRBJ2-3, with 11 bases that match TRBD2. Germline lookup yields CDR1 SSHAT and CDR2 FNYEAQ (reference sequence). The CDR3 is made up of 15 amino acids. V lost 3 bases and J lost 1; bases outside the gene matches: 0. CDR3 coding DNA: TGTGCCAGCAGCTTGGGACTAGCGGGCACAGATACGCAGTATTTT. This translates into CASSLGLAGTDTQYF.

As for this clone: Additional DNA sequences in this sample encode the identical CDR3. V gene TRBV10-3 combines with J gene TRBJ2-7, with D unclear. V shed 2 bases and J shed 4 bases, with 3 bases lying between them. The CDR3 has 11 residues. The germline V gene has CDR1 ENHRY and CDR2 SYGVKD. CDR3 in amino acids: CAISEGYEQYF. In nucleotides, the CDR3 is TGTGCCATCAGTGAGGGTTACGAGCAGTACTTC.

With respect to this clone: This specimen includes other DNA sequences encoding the same CDR3. The J gene is TRBJ2-7, the V gene TRBV19; unclear D gene. Trimming stripped 5 bases from V and 0 bases from J, with 8 bases between. Germline V gene lookup returns CDR1 LNHDA and CDR2 SQIVND (reference sequence). CDR3 length equals 13 residues. CDR3 loop: CASSPGPSYEQYF. In DNA form, the CDR3 reads TGTGCCAGTAGTCCGGGTCCCTCCTACGAGCAGTACTTC.

The chain employs TRBV28 and TRBJ2-1; 8 bases agree with TRBD2. The CDR3 has 16 amino acids. Germline V lookup: CDR1 MDHEN, CDR2 SYDVKM. With 7 bases clipped from V and 6 bases from J, the junction kept 14 bases outside the gene matches. The CDR3 coding sequence is TGTGCCAGCACCCTAATCCGGGAGGGAATAGGCAATGAGCAGTTCTTC. Its translation: CASTLIREGIGNEQFF.

The chain has TRBV21-1 and TRBJ2-7; TRBD2 reflects the table's D call only, with no check against the DNA. TRBV21-1 is a pseudogene segment. The CDR3 extends over 15 amino acids. The CDR3 here is CASSIRTSGSYEQYF. CDR3 in DNA: TGTGCCAGCAGCATCCGGACTAGCGGCTCCTACGAGCAGTACTTC.

Note on this clone: The sample has other DNA sequences that encode this CDR3 too. The gene calls are TRBV28 and TRBJ2-7; D might be TRBD1 (6 bases). This CDR3 region has 14 residues. V was cut by 0 bases and J by 3 bases, with 9 bases left in between. Germline values: CDR1 MDHEN, CDR2 SYDVKM. CDR3 sequence reads: CASSLWQGSYEQYF. The CDR3 DNA follows: TGTGCCAGCAGTTTATGGCAGGGGAGCTACGAGCAGTACTTC.

This chain connects TRBV28 to TRBJ2-1, with D possibly matching TRBD2 (6 bases). Germline-derived CDR1 and CDR2 are MDHEN and SYDVKM. The CDR3 has 14 residues. V was cut by 6 bases and J by 7 bases, with 16 bases left in between. Written as DNA, the CDR3 is TGTGCCAGCAGACTAGCACAAACTCGGAATGAGCAGTTCTTC. Translation gives CASRLAQTRNEQFF.

The rearrangement uses TRBV27 and TRBJ2-5; D gene ambiguous. V gave up 8 bases and J gave up 5 bases, with 15 bases separating them. Germline V gene sequence: CDR1 MNHEY, CDR2 SMNVEV (reference sequence). The CDR3 consists of 13 residues. The CDR3 spells CASGSQVEETQYF. The CDR3 bases are TGTGCCAGCGGCTCCCAGGTCGAGGAGACCCAGTACTTC.

This clone was detected only once. This chain joins TRBV29-1 and TRBJ1-2; tentative D call: TRBD1 (6 bases). V lost 6 bases and J 4 bases, leaving 33 bases between the germline ends. CDR1 and CDR2 (germline): SQVTM, ANQGSEA. The CDR3 is made up of 19 amino acids. CDR3 sequence (DNA): TGCAGCGTAGATACTCTAAACTTCAGGGGCCGCACCCCCACCTATGGCTACACCTTC. Its translation: CSVDTLNFRGRTPTYGYTF.

This chain connects TRBV28 to TRBJ1-4; perhaps TRBD1 as D (5 bases). Per germline, CDR1 MDHEN and CDR2 SYDVKM. Trimming removed 6 bases from V and 8 bases from J, with 19 bases in between. This CDR3 is 15 amino acids long. CDR3 bases: TGTGCCAGCAGCTCCCTGCGGGACCTTAGGGAAAAACTGTTTTTT. Protein sequence: CASSSLRDLREKLFF.

This chain connects TRBV28 to TRBJ2-3; tentative D call: TRBD2 (5 bases). Looked up from germline, CDR1 is MDHEN and CDR2 is SYDVKM. Trimming removed 4 bases at V and 0 bases at J, with 8 bases between. CDR3 length: 14 amino acids. CDR3 coding DNA: TGTGCCAGCAGTTGGAGCGGCAGCACAGATACGCAGTATTTT. Translation gives CASSWSGSTDTQYF. Full variable domain (rest looked up from reference TRBV28 and TRBJ2-3): DVKVTQSSRYLVKRTGEKVFLECVQDMDHENMFWYRQDPGLGLRLIYFSYDVKMKEKGDIPEGYSVSREKKERFSLILESASTNQTSMYLCASSWSGSTDTQYFGPGTRLTVL.

To note about this clone: Distinct nucleotide sequences in the sample also encode this CDR3. V and J are TRBV5-4 and TRBJ1-1, with a tentative D call TRBD1 (6 bases). V shed 3 bases and J shed 0 bases, with 9 bases lying between them. CDR3 size: 14 residues. CDR1 and CDR2 (germline): SGHNT, YYREEE (reference sequence). The CDR3: CASSSTGLNTEAFF. CDR3 DNA sequence: TGTGCCAGCAGCTCGACAGGTTTGAACACTGAAGCTTTCTTT.

The gene calls are TRBV28 and TRBJ1-2; D perhaps matches TRBD1 (5 bases). Deletions cut 5 bases from V and 4 bases from J, with 17 bases between. This CDR3 contains 15 residues. The germline V gene has CDR1 MDHEN and CDR2 SYDVKM. The CDR3 region has the DNA TGTGCCAGCAGTACCCCCTTGGAGACAGCCTATGGCTACACCTTC. It encodes CASSTPLETAYGYTF.